This entry is about one T cell receptor (beta chain). The V end was cut by 0 bases, the J end by 6 bases, with 15 bases between. Germline V gene data show CDR1 as SGHRS and CDR2 as YFSETQ. The CDR3 length is 15 residues. TCRdb's table, derived via immunoSEQ multiplex PCR, lists solely in-frame clones and lacks some. The repertoire holds around 140,000 clones, with over 70% as singletons. This entry is derived from a study of blood T cell repertoires in COVID-19. The overall study: Collection of acute and convalescent COVID-19 samples took place in the United States, Italy and Spain.

The specimen was peripheral blood. The chain recombines TRBV5-1 with TRBJ1-2; TRBD1 is a possible D gene (5 bases). This clonotype was obtained from a man older than 75 with acute or convalescent COVID-19. The CDR3 protein is CASSLVLPGADGYTF. CDR3 DNA: TGCGCCAGCAGCTTGGTCTTGCCTGGGGCGGATGGCTACACCTTC.